These 17 T cell receptor beta chains were sequenced from one sample in a study of response to subunit inactivated influenza vaccine. TCRdb re-called the RT-PCR reads with MiXCR, one entry per CDR3 protein. Of 650,000 to 850,000 distinct CDR3 sequences listed, more than 11% are singletons. Sample: PBMCs from blood, taken around 14 days before vaccination. These receptors were obtained from a man in his fifties or sixties who received an inactivated influenza vaccine.

This clonotype was found many times. The rearrangement uses TRBV29-1 and TRBJ2-5; 7 bases map to TRBD1. The trim removed 7 bases at V and 4 bases at J, leaving 6 bases unmatched. The V gene's germline CDR1 is SQVTM and CDR2 ANQGSEA. The CDR3 spans 12 residues. The CDR3 DNA reads TGCAGCGGCGGACAGGAAACAGAGACCCAGTACTTC. Translated, it gives CSGGQETETQYF.

This clonotype appeared many times. The genes are TRBV2 and TRBJ2-3; a possible D gene is TRBD2 (5 bases). The ends were cut back, 4 bases at V and 2 bases at J, with 13 bases in the middle. Germline CDR1 is SNHLY and CDR2 is FYNNEI. CDR3 length: 15 residues. The CDR3 coding sequence is TGTGCCAGCAGTGGAGGGATATTGCCCACAGATACGCAGTATTTT. This translates into CASSGGILPTDTQYF. The full variable domain, its missing parts supplied by reference TRBV2 and TRBJ2-3, is EPEVTQTPSHQVTQMGQEVILRCVPISNHLYFYWYRQILGQKVEFLVSFYNNEISEKSEIFDDQFSVERPDGSNFTLKIRSTKLEDSAMYFCASSGGILPTDTQYFGPGTRLTVL.

The chain carries TRBV3-1 and TRBJ2-5; 8 bases fit TRBD1. This CDR3 spans 16 amino acids. CDR1 and CDR2 from the germline V gene are LGHDT and YNNKEL (reference sequence). Trimming at V came to 4 bases and at J to 0 bases, leaving 7 bases not matched to a gene. CDR3 sequence reads: CASSRGTGRNQETQYF. DNA of the CDR3: TGTGCCAGCAGCCGGGGGACAGGTCGGAACCAAGAGACCCAGTACTTC.

This clonotype was found many times. The chain uses TRBV4-2 and TRBJ1-5, with 7 nucleotides matching TRBD1. With V trimmed by 5 bases and J by 4 bases, 5 bases remained unmatched. The CDR3 extends over 14 amino acids. The V gene's germline CDR1 is LGHNA and CDR2 YNFKEQ. CDR3 protein: CASSGDRGNQPQHF. The CDR3, as DNA: TGTGCCAGCAGCGGGGACAGAGGAAATCAGCCCCAGCATTTT.

This clonotype has just a few counts. The rearrangement joins TRBV15 to TRBJ2-1, with 14 nucleotides matching TRBD2. The V gene's germline CDR1 is LNHNV and CDR2 YYDKDF (reference sequence). CDR3 length: 18 residues. Trimming cost V 2 bases and J 9 bases; bases outside gene matches: 12. The CDR3 DNA is TGTGCCACCAGCAGACCACCTTTGACTAGCGGGGGGGAACTTGAGCAGTTCTTC. Amino acids: CATSRPPLTSGGELEQFF.

This clonotype was counted between two and nine times. This chain uses TRBV12-3 or TRBV12-4 with TRBJ2-1; D uncertain. The germline V and J ends were trimmed by 1 base and 8 bases, with 9 bases remaining between them. This CDR3 is built from 13 residues. Here the CDR3 reads CASSLGDRDEQFF. The CDR3 DNA sequence: TGTGCCAGCAGTTTAGGCGACCGCGATGAGCAGTTCTTC.

This clonotype was observed at least ten times. The V call is TRBV29-1, the J call TRBJ2-1; 9 bases fit TRBD2. The trim removed 7 bases at V and 5 bases at J, leaving 6 bases unmatched. Germline CDR1 SQVTM, CDR2 ANQGSEA. The CDR3 spans 13 residues. The CDR3, as DNA: TGCAGCGCCGGGACTAGCCGCGACAATGAGCAGTTCTTC. This codes for CSAGTSRDNEQFF.

V usage is TRBV7-2 and J usage is TRBJ2-2; 8 nucleotides match TRBD2. CDR3 length equals 16 residues. V dropped 5 bases and J dropped 1; count of bases not matched to a gene: 6. Germline V lookup: CDR1 SGHTA, CDR2 FQGNSA. The CDR3 nucleotides read TGTGCCAGCAGCGACCGGGGGGGCTGGAACACCGGGGAGCTGTTTTTT. Residues: CASSDRGGWNTGELFF.

This clonotype was observed many times. This sequence joins TRBV6-5 and TRBJ1-1; D gene unclear. Germline assignment: CDR1 MNHEY and CDR2 SVGAGI. The V and J ends lost 0 bases and 5 bases respectively, with 10 bases between them. CDR3 length equals 14 residues. The CDR3 nucleotides are TGTGCCAGCAGTTACTCGATCGATCTTACTGAAGCTTTCTTT. This sequence encodes CASSYSIDLTEAFF.

This chain joins TRBV5-1 and TRBJ2-7; a possible D gene is TRBD1 (6 bases). The V end lost 4 bases, the J end lost 2 bases, and 19 bases lay between the germline ends. Germline loops: CDR1 SGHRS, CDR2 YFSETQ. The CDR3 runs 16 residues. The chain's CDR3 is CASSPSPGTHTYEQYF. CDR3 sequence (DNA): TGCGCCAGCAGCCCCTCTCCCGGGACACACACCTACGAGCAGTACTTC. Full variable domain (missing parts from reference TRBV5-1 and TRBJ2-7): KAGVTQTPRYLIKTRGQQVTLSCSPISGHRSVSWYQQTPGQGLQFLFEYFSETQRNKGNFPGRFSGRQFSNSRSEMNVSTLELGDSALYLCASSPSPGTHTYEQYFGPGTRLTVT.

This clonotype was counted only a few times. The chain joins TRBV11-2 to TRBJ2-1; a weak D match, TRBD2 (6 bases). The CDR3 runs 13 residues. Trimming took off 6 bases at V and 9 bases at J, with 15 bases between the two ends. The germline V gene has CDR1 SGHAT and CDR2 FQNNGV. CDR3 in amino acids: CASSSSTRGEQFF. CDR3 in DNA: TGTGCCAGCAGTTCCTCGACTAGGGGTGAGCAGTTCTTC.

This clonotype turned up a few times. The chain links TRBV18 to TRBJ2-1; the D is unclear. The V gene lost 3 bases and the J gene lost 4 bases, with 7 bases spanning the gap. Germline values: CDR1 KGHSH, CDR2 LQKENI. This CDR3 has 13 residues. This CDR3 is CASSPTQYNEQFF. DNA for the CDR3: TGTGCCAGCTCACCCACTCAATACAATGAGCAGTTCTTC.

This clonotype has just a few counts. This chain uses TRBV4-1 with TRBJ1-3; TRBD1 is a possible D gene (5 bases). CDR3 size: 15 residues. CDR1 and CDR2 from the germline V gene are MGHRA and YSYEKL. V lost 1 base and J 5 bases, leaving 12 bases between the germline ends. CDR3 sequence: CASSQGGNRRNTIYF. Written as DNA, the CDR3 is TGCGCCAGCAGCCAAGGGGGAAACAGGAGAAACACCATATATTTT.

V usage is TRBV11-2 and J usage is TRBJ2-1; no clear D. This CDR3 is built from 16 residues. Germline loops: CDR1 SGHAT, CDR2 FQNNGV. The V end was cut by 1 base, the J end by 8 bases, with 18 bases between. The CDR3 here is CASSLGSRFSFYEQFF. The CDR3 nucleotides are TGTGCCAGCAGCTTAGGATCACGGTTTTCTTTTTATGAGCAGTTCTTC.

J is TRBJ2-7 and V is TRBV7-2; D tentatively reads TRBD1 or TRBD2 (5 bases each). Between the trimmed V and J ends, which lost 0 bases and 5 bases, there was a span of 14 bases. Germline assignment: CDR1 SGHTA and CDR2 FQGNSA. CDR3 length equals 15 residues. CDR3 amino acids: CASSLAAARVHEQYF. As DNA, the CDR3 is TGTGCCAGCAGCTTAGCAGCGGCCAGGGTGCACGAGCAGTACTTC. The whole variable domain, filled in from reference TRBV7-2 and TRBJ2-7, reads GAGVSQSPSNKVTEKGKDVELRCDPISGHTALYWYRQSLGQGLEFLIYFQGNSAPDKSGLPSDRFSAERTGGSVSTLTIQRTQQEDSAVYLCASSLAAARVHEQYFGPGTRLTVT.

This clonotype was observed a handful of times. This chain links TRBV18 with TRBJ2-7, with TRBD1 matching 10 bases. V dropped 2 bases and J dropped 4; count of bases not matched to a gene: 5. Germline V gives CDR1 KGHSH, CDR2 LQKENI. This CDR3 is 15 amino acids long. CDR3 nucleotides: TGTGCCAGCTCACCAAACCGGGACAGGGGATACGAGCAGTACTTC. Protein sequence: CASSPNRDRGYEQYF.

CDR3 DNA sequence: TGTGCCAGCAGTTTATTACTAGCGGGGGGCCTTAGCACAGATACGCAGTATTTT. Translation: CASSLLLAGGLSTDTQYF. The chain has TRBV28 and TRBJ2-3, with 12 bases lining up with TRBD2. Germline CDR1 and CDR2: MDHEN and SYDVKM. This CDR3 spans 18 amino acids. Trimming at V came to 1 base and at J to 0 bases, leaving 5 bases not matched to a gene.